Shown below are 24 T cell receptor beta chains from a single sample sequenced in a study of type 1 regulatory T cells. One entry per CDR3 protein, called by TCRdb with MiXCR from the reads. The sample lists 70,000 or so distinct CDR3 sequences, more than 20% seen once, with under 8.5% in the top ten. Points from the study as a whole: Compared with non-type 1 regulatory T cells, type 1 regulatory T cells showed a more restricted TCR repertoire.

Their target antigens are unknown. The sample taken for sequencing was cultured type 1 regulatory T (Tr1) cells, either the whole culture or a sorted fraction (not recorded which). These receptors were obtained from a human donor in good health.

This chain joins TRBV27 and TRBJ2-1, with 8 bases that match TRBD2. V lost 10 bases to trimming and J lost 2 bases; unmatched junction nucleotides: 10. CDR1 and CDR2 (germline): MNHEY, SMNVEV (reference sequence). The CDR3 spans 15 residues. DNA of the CDR3: TGTGCCACTGAAGATGTGACTAGCGCCTACAATGAGCAGTTCTTC. It codes for CATEDVTSAYNEQFF.

The sample holds a few counts of this clonotype. The rearrangement links TRBV9 to TRBJ2-1; 9 bases agree with TRBD2. The germline V gene has CDR1 SGDLS and CDR2 YYNGEE. The CDR3 is 15 residues long. V shed 0 bases and J 9 bases; nucleotides not matched to a gene: 7. CDR3 loop: CASSVGSSGRSEQFF. CDR3 sequence (DNA): TGTGCCAGCAGCGTAGGAAGTAGCGGGAGAAGTGAGCAGTTCTTC.

This clonotype was counted a few times. The chain has TRBV7-6 and TRBJ2-7; 9 bases line up with TRBD1. CDR3 length: 15 residues. Germline assignment: CDR1 SGHVS and CDR2 FNYEAQ. The ends lost 4 bases at V and 5 bases at J; junction bases unmatched: 9. The CDR3 loop reads CASSSYRGRFDEQYF. The CDR3 DNA is TGTGCCAGCAGCTCCTACAGGGGGCGTTTCGACGAGCAGTACTTC. The entire variable domain, with the rest obtained from reference TRBV7-6 and TRBJ2-7, is as follows: GAGVSQSPRYKVTKRGQDVALRCDPISGHVSLYWYRQALGQGPEFLTYFNYEAQQDKSGLPNDRFSAERPEGSISTLTIQRTEQRDSAMYRCASSSYRGRFDEQYFGPGTRLTVT.

There are a few counts of this clonotype. The V and J genes are TRBV5-1 and TRBJ2-2, with a weak D call TRBD2 (5 bases). V gave up 2 bases and J gave up 0 bases, with 11 bases separating them. This CDR3 spans 16 amino acids. Germline values: CDR1 SGHRS, CDR2 YFSETQ. The DNA of the CDR3 is TGCGCCAGCAGCTTTCAGCGGAGCTCGAACACCGGGGAGCTGTTTTTT. This encodes CASSFQRSSNTGELFF.

The chain is built from TRBV5-5 and TRBJ2-3; D uncertain. Trimming shortened V by 2 bases and J by 6 bases, and 10 bases separated the two germline ends. Germline CDR1 and CDR2: SGHKS and YYEKEE (reference sequence). The CDR3 has 13 amino acids. DNA of the CDR3: TGTGCCAGCAGCTTTCCGAGAGCTGATACGCAGTATTTT. It codes for CASSFPRADTQYF.

In its sample, this clonotype was seen many times. In nucleotides, the CDR3 is TGCAGTGCTAGAAGGCCGGGGGCGGATACGCAGTATTTT. Encoded protein: CSARRPGADTQYF. V usage is TRBV20-1 and J usage is TRBJ2-3; D is tentatively TRBD1 or TRBD2 (6 bases each). The CDR3 sequence is 13 residues long. Trimming cost V 2 bases and J 6 bases, with 12 bases left between them. Per the germline V gene, CDR1 is DFQATT and CDR2 is SNEGSKA (reference sequence).

This clonotype came up a few times. The rearrangement uses TRBV18 and TRBJ2-3; the match to TRBD1 covers 8 bases. V lost 3 bases to trimming and J lost 3 bases; unmatched junction nucleotides: 2. The CDR3 runs 14 residues. Germline CDR1 and CDR2: KGHSH and LQKENI. The CDR3 spells CASSPDRATDTQYF. DNA of the CDR3: TGTGCCAGCTCACCGGACAGGGCTACAGATACGCAGTATTTT.

V usage is TRBV6-1 and J usage is TRBJ2-5, with D perhaps TRBD1 (6 bases). The germline V gene has CDR1 MNHNS and CDR2 SASEGT. The CDR3 loop spans 13 amino acids. V shed 7 bases and J shed 4 bases, with 13 bases lying between them. Here the CDR3 reads CASTRTARETQYF. The CDR3 DNA reads TGTGCCAGCACCAGGACAGCGCGAGAGACCCAGTACTTC.

This chain joins TRBV12-3 or TRBV12-4 and TRBJ2-5; 9 positions match TRBD2. V lost 5 bases, J lost 4 bases, and 8 bases stayed unmatched. The CDR3 loop spans 15 amino acids. For the CDR3, the DNA is TGTGCCAGCAGTCCCTTAGCGGGAGCGAGAGAGACCCAGTACTTC. Translating it yields CASSPLAGARETQYF.

This clonotype was observed a handful of times. The chain carries TRBV30 and TRBJ1-1; 8 positions agree with TRBD1. This CDR3 contains 14 residues. In germline, CDR1 is GTSNPN, CDR2 SVGIG (reference sequence). Trimming cost V 6 bases and J 1 base; bases outside gene matches: 7. The CDR3 DNA reads as TGTGCCTGTCTCCACGGGACAGGGAACACTGAAGCTTTCTTT. This codes for CACLHGTGNTEAFF.

The chain carries TRBV5-1 and TRBJ2-7, with TRBD2 as a possible D gene (6 bases). V gave up 5 bases and J gave up 5 bases, with 20 bases separating them. The CDR3 contains 15 residues. Looked up from germline, CDR1 is SGHRS and CDR2 is YFSETQ. Here the CDR3 reads CASRRISGPGDEQYF. The CDR3 coding sequence is TGCGCCAGCAGGCGGATTAGCGGCCCCGGCGACGAGCAGTACTTC.

This clonotype has at least ten counts. The rearrangement uses TRBV10-3 and TRBJ2-3; possibly TRBD2 for D (5 bases). Germline lookup yields CDR1 ENHRY and CDR2 SYGVKD. The CDR3 covers 14 residues. Trimming removed 7 bases from V and 0 bases from J, with 11 bases in between. Here the CDR3 DNA reads TGTGCCATCAAGGGAGCGTTCAGCACAGATACGCAGTATTTT. Translated: CAIKGAFSTDTQYF.

A remark on this clonotype: Likely a read error: the CDR3 ends without its conserved phenylalanine or tryptophan. The chain joins TRBV10-3 to TRBJ2-1; perhaps TRBD1 as D (6 bases). CDR1 ENHRY and CDR2 SYGVKD come from the germline V gene. CDR3 length: 14 amino acids. Deletions cut 2 bases from V and 6 bases from J, with 11 bases between. The CDR3 spells CAISEQGRVNEQFL. The DNA for the CDR3 is TGTGCCATCAGTGAGCAGGGGCGAGTCAATGAGCAGTTCCTC.

This chain joins TRBV5-1 and TRBJ2-1; unclear D gene. Germline assignment: CDR1 SGHRS and CDR2 YFSETQ. V was trimmed by 4 bases and J by 0 bases, leaving 17 bases between them. The CDR3 sequence is 17 residues long. The CDR3 bases are TGCGCCAGCAGCCCCTTCCATGCAGCTAGCTCCTACAATGAGCAGTTCTTC. Translated, it gives CASSPFHAASSYNEQFF.

This clonotype was detected a few times. This chain uses TRBV20-1 with TRBJ2-7, with 10 bases identical to TRBD2. The V gene end was trimmed by 6 bases and the J gene end by 0 bases; junction bases not matched to a gene: 8. The CDR3 covers 15 residues. Germline CDR1 reads DFQATT; CDR2 reads SNEGSKA (reference sequence). The CDR3 DNA reads as TGCAGTGCCTGGACTAGCGGAGGGCTCTCCTACGAGCAGTACTTC. It codes for CSAWTSGGLSYEQYF.

This clonotype has more than one count but fewer than ten. This chain links TRBV30 with TRBJ1-5, with D possibly matching TRBD1 (5 bases). The germline gives CDR1 GTSNPN, CDR2 SVGIG (reference sequence). Trimming removed 7 bases at V and 0 bases at J, with 13 bases between. CDR3 length: 14 residues. The CDR3 region is CAFRDAGSNQPQHF. The DNA of the CDR3 is TGTGCCTTCCGGGACGCGGGTAGCAATCAGCCCCAGCATTTT.

This clonotype was picked up a small number of times. The chain links TRBV4-3 to TRBJ1-2; D is unresolved. Trimming took 0 bases from V and 4 from J, leaving 6 bases between them. Germline V gives CDR1 LGHNA, CDR2 YSLEER. This CDR3 spans 13 amino acids. CDR3 in amino acids: CASSQDRSYGYTF. The CDR3 DNA follows: TGCGCCAGCAGCCAAGATAGAAGCTATGGCTACACCTTC.

J is TRBJ1-1 and V is TRBV6-5; 7 bases map to TRBD1. J gave up 8 bases and V 2 bases, and 2 bases lay outside the gene matches. Germline V gives CDR1 MNHEY, CDR2 SVGAGI. The CDR3 covers 12 residues. CDR3 sequence reads: CASSYKTGEAFF. CDR3 nucleotides: TGTGCCAGCAGTTACAAGACAGGGGAAGCTTTCTTT.

This clonotype has more than one count but fewer than ten. J is TRBJ1-1 and V is TRBV5-1; weak D call: TRBD1 (6 bases). The CDR3 is made up of 14 amino acids. The germline CDR1 and CDR2 sequences are SGHRS and YFSETQ. V lost 4 bases to trimming and J lost 0 bases, with 10 bases between them. This chain's CDR3 is CASSGGQLNTEAFF. The CDR3 coding sequence is TGCGCCAGCAGCGGCGGACAGTTGAACACTGAAGCTTTCTTT.

This clonotype was detected only a few times. The rearrangement uses TRBV29-1 and TRBJ2-1, with D perhaps being TRBD1 or TRBD2 (5 bases each). The CDR3 is made up of 13 amino acids. Germline assignment: CDR1 SQVTM and CDR2 ANQGSEA. The V and J ends lost 2 bases and 2 bases respectively, with 7 bases between them. The CDR3 sequence: CSVERGTYNEQFF. As DNA, the CDR3 is TGCAGCGTTGAACGGGGCACCTACAATGAGCAGTTCTTC.

The chain recombines TRBV6-1 with TRBJ2-7; 7 nucleotides agree with TRBD1. The germline CDR1 and CDR2 sequences are MNHNS and SASEGT. After removal of 6 bases from V and 6 bases from J, the junction contained 8 bases not matched to a gene. CDR3 length: 13 amino acids. The CDR3 bases are TGTGCCAGCAGGCCGGGACAGTGGGGCGAGCAGTACTTC. It encodes CASRPGQWGEQYF.

The rearrangement joins TRBV7-8 to TRBJ2-7; tentative D call: TRBD1 (5 bases). Trimming removed 3 bases from V and 4 bases from J, with 10 bases in between. The germline V gene encodes CDR1 SGHVS and CDR2 FQNEAQ. This CDR3 spans 13 amino acids. The CDR3 loop reads CASSFERQYEQYF. Written as DNA, the CDR3 is TGTGCCAGCAGCTTTGAACGACAGTACGAGCAGTACTTC.

The CDR3 bases are TGCAGCGTTCGTGGGGCAGATACGCAGTATTTT. Translation gives CSVRGADTQYF. The rearrangement joins TRBV29-1 to TRBJ2-3; D uncertain. The V and J ends lost 5 bases and 4 bases respectively, with 7 bases between them. This CDR3 is built from 11 residues. Per germline, CDR1 SQVTM and CDR2 ANQGSEA.

This clonotype showed up many times. Here the CDR3 reads CSVDRGNTGELFF. CDR3 sequence (DNA): TGCAGCGTTGACAGGGGGAACACCGGGGAGCTGTTTTTT. V is TRBV29-1 and J is TRBJ2-2, with D possibly matching TRBD1 (6 bases). This CDR3 spans 13 amino acids. Trimming shortened V by 3 bases and J by 1 base, and 6 bases separated the two germline ends. CDR1 is SQVTM, CDR2 ANQGSEA, per germline.